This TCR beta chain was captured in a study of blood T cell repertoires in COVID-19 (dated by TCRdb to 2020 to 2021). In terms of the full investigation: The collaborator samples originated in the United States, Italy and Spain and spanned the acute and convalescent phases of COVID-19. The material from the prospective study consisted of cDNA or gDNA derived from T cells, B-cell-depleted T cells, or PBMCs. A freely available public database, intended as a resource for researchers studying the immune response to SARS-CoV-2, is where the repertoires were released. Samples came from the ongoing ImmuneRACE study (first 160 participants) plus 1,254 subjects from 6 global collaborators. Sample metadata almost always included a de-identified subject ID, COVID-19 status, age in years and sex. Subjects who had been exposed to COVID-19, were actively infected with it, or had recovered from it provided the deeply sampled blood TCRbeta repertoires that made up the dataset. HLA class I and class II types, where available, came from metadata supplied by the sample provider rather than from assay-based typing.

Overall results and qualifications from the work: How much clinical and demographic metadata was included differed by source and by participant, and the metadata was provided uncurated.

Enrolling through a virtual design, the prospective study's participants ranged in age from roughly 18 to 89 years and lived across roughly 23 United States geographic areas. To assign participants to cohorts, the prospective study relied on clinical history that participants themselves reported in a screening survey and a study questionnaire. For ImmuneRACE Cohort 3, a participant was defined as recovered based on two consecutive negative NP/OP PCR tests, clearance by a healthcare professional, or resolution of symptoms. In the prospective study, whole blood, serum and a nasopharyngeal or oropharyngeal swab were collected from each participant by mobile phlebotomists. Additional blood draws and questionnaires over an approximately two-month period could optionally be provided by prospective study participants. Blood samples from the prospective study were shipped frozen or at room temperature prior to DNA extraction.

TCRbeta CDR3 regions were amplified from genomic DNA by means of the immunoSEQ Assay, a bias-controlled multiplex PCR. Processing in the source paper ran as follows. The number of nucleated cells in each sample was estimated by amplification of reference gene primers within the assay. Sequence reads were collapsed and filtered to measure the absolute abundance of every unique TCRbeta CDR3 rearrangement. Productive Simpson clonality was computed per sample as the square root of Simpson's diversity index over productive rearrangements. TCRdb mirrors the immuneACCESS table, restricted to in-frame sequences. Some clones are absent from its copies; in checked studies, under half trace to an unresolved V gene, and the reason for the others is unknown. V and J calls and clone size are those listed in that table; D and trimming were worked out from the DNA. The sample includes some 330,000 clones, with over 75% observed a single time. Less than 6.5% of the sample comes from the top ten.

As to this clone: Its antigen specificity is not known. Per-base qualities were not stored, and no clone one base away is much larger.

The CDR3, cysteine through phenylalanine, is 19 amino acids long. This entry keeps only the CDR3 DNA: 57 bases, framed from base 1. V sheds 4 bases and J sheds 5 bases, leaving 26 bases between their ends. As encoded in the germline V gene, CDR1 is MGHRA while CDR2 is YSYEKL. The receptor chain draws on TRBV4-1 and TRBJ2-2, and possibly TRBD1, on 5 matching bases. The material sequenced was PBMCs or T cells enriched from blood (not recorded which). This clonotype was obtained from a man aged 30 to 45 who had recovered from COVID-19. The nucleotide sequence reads TGCGCCAGCAGCCTTACTCCGTCTAGTGGGCCAGGGAATACCGGGGAGCTGTTTTTT. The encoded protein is CASSLTPSSGPGNTGELFF.